The 20 T cell receptor beta chains below all came from one sample that was sequenced in a study of T cell changes during pregnancy in multiple sclerosis. Produced via immunoSEQ multiplex PCR; TCRdb's table is partial and in-frame only. The sample has fewer than 70,000 clones, 85% to 95% seen once; the top ten hold just over 3%. Sequencing was performed on CD8+ T cells from peripheral blood mononuclear cells, taken in the third trimester of pregnancy. The receptors derive from a female donor in good health, enrolled as a control in a pregnancy study.

V and J are TRBV27 and TRBJ2-3, with D unresolved. The CDR3 contains 11 residues. Trimming left V 6 bases short and J 3 bases short, with 4 bases between. Germline CDR1 reads MNHEY; CDR2 reads SMNVEV (reference sequence). Here the CDR3 reads CASRQTDTQYF. The CDR3 nucleotides are TGTGCCAGCAGACAAACAGATACGCAGTATTTT.

This clone showed up just once. The V gene is TRBV4-3, the J gene TRBJ2-5; tentative D call: TRBD2 (6 bases). Germline CDR1 LGHNA, CDR2 YSLEER. The CDR3 totals 15 residues. V lost 0 bases and J 5 bases, leaving 13 bases between the germline ends. The CDR3 DNA is TGCGCCAGCAGCCAAGAAACTAGCCCCCTTGAGACCCAGTACTTC. Translation gives CASSQETSPLETQYF.

This clone was counted between two and nine times. The chain joins TRBV30 to TRBJ1-1, with 9 bases identical to TRBD1. V trimming: 4 bases; J trimming: 11 bases; junction bases outside the gene matches: 8. This CDR3 spans 12 amino acids. Germline V gene sequence: CDR1 GTSNPN, CDR2 SVGIG (reference sequence). The DNA of the CDR3 is TGTGCCTGGAAGGGGGACAGGGAGTTGGCTTTCTTT. The encoded protein is CAWKGDRELAFF.

This clone was seen only once. V and J are TRBV7-6 and TRBJ2-5, with 10 bases aligning to TRBD1. TRBJ2-7 explains the end of the DNA better; the J call may be wrong. Germline CDR1 SGHVS, CDR2 FNYEAQ. The CDR3 loop spans 14 amino acids. The CDR3 region is CASSSGTGVHEQYF. The CDR3 region has the DNA TGTGCCAGCAGCTCCGGGACAGGGGTCCACGAGCAGTACTTC.

This chain connects TRBV5-4 to TRBJ1-1; D remains unclear. There are 13 residues in the CDR3. From germline, CDR1 is SGHNT and CDR2 YYREEE (reference sequence). V was clipped by 4 bases and J by 3 bases, with 10 bases between them. Written as DNA, the CDR3 is TGTGCCAGCAGCGTCGGAGGTCACACTGAAGCTTTCTTT. Amino acids: CASSVGGHTEAFF.

The gene calls are TRBV29-1 and TRBJ1-1; D is perhaps TRBD1 (6 bases). Germline CDR1 reads SQVTM; CDR2 reads ANQGSEA. The CDR3 is 12 amino acids. Trimming pared 7 bases from V and 4 bases from J, leaving 13 bases between. This CDR3 is CSGKTGTTEAFF. As DNA, the CDR3 is TGCAGCGGCAAGACAGGAACCACTGAAGCTTTCTTT.

The chain combines TRBV19 with TRBJ2-1; D possibly corresponds to TRBD2 (7 bases). V shed 0 bases and J shed 8 bases, with 20 bases lying between them. The CDR3 sequence is 17 residues long. The V gene's germline CDR1 is LNHDA and CDR2 SQIVND (reference sequence). CDR3 DNA sequence: TGTGCCAGTAGTATAGATCGTAGGGGGGGGGCCCCCCATGAGCAGTTCTTC. It encodes CASSIDRRGGAPHEQFF.

This clone was recorded only once. V and J are TRBV27 and TRBJ2-5; perhaps TRBD1 as D (5 bases). Deletions cut 2 bases from V and 5 bases from J, with 12 bases between. This CDR3 has 14 residues. The germline V gene has CDR1 MNHEY and CDR2 SMNVEV (reference sequence). DNA for the CDR3: TGTGCCAGCAGTTTAATAGGGGCGAGGGAGACCCAGTACTTC. It encodes CASSLIGARETQYF.

The CDR3: CASSPMVRTSGASYEQYF. In DNA, the CDR3 is TGTGCCAGCAGCCCTATGGTGAGGACTAGCGGGGCCTCCTACGAGCAGTACTTC. The V gene is TRBV7-2, the J gene TRBJ2-7; TRBD2 matches at 12 bases. The CDR3 is 18 residues long. Germline values: CDR1 SGHTA, CDR2 FQGNSA. V lost 5 bases and J lost 0; bases outside the gene matches: 11. Using reference TRBV7-2 and TRBJ2-7 for the parts outside the CDR3, the full variable domain is GAGVSQSPSNKVTEKGKDVELRCDPISGHTALYWYRQSLGQGLEFLIYFQGNSAPDKSGLPSDRFSAERTGGSVSTLTIQRTQQEDSAVYLCASSPMVRTSGASYEQYFGPGTRLTVT.

J is TRBJ2-7 and V is TRBV2, with D tentatively TRBD2 (6 bases). The CDR3 runs to 13 residues. Germline CDR1 is SNHLY and CDR2 is FYNNEI. Trimming shortened V by 7 bases and J by 7 bases, and 17 bases separated the two germline ends. The CDR3 loop is CASTRGETREQYF. In nucleotides, the CDR3 is TGTGCCAGCACCCGCGGGGAGACACGAGAGCAGTACTTC.

The chain employs TRBV27 and TRBJ1-2, with 10 bases identical to TRBD1. The junction had 8 bases not matched to a gene; V was cut back by 3 bases and J by 7 bases. The CDR3 has 15 amino acids. CDR1 and CDR2 from the germline V gene are MNHEY and SMNVEV (reference sequence). CDR3 coding DNA: TGTGCCAGCAGTTTGTCCGGGACAGGGGTCGGTGGCTACACCTTC. Protein product: CASSLSGTGVGGYTF.

The V gene is TRBV7-9, the J gene TRBJ2-7, with 11 bases aligning to TRBD1. V was pared by 5 bases and J by 5 bases, with 5 bases of the junction left unmatched. This CDR3 is built from 14 residues. CDR1 is SEHNR and CDR2 is FQNEAQ in the germline V gene (reference sequence). CDR3 amino acids: CASSRGQGANEQYF. The CDR3 DNA sequence: TGTGCCAGCAGCCGAGGACAGGGGGCCAACGAGCAGTACTTC.

The chain employs TRBV5-1 and TRBJ2-7; D ambiguous. The CDR3 has 16 amino acids. In germline, CDR1 is SGHRS, CDR2 YFSETQ. Trimming took 0 bases from V and 2 from J, leaving 15 bases between them. The CDR3 DNA is TGCGCCAGCAGCTTGGCCGAAGACACCCCTACCTACGAGCAGTACTTC. Translated, it gives CASSLAEDTPTYEQYF.

A note on this clone: The junction and the germline gene differ at one end; a read error may be behind it. V gene TRBV19 combines with J gene TRBJ2-1; a weak D match, TRBD2 (6 bases). This CDR3 is 15 amino acids long. From germline, CDR1 is LNHDA and CDR2 SQIVND (reference sequence). CDR3 bases: TGTGCCAGTAGTACCCCGAGGGACTCCTTCAATGAGCAGTTCTTC. Amino acid sequence: CASSTPRDSFNEQFF. The full variable domain, its missing parts supplied by reference TRBV19 and TRBJ2-1, is DGGITQSPKYLFRKEGQNVTLSCEQNLNHDAMYWYRQDPGQGLRLIYYSQIVNDFQKGDIAEGYSVSREKKESFPLTVTSAQKNPTAFYLCASSTPRDSFNEQFFGPGTRLTVL.

DNA for the CDR3: TGTGCCAGCAGCTCTGGACAGGGGAGGGAGACCCAGTACTTC. Its protein product is CASSSGQGRETQYF. The V call is TRBV5-8, the J call TRBJ2-5; 9 bases match TRBD1. Per the germline V gene, CDR1 is SGHTS and CDR2 is YDEGEE. V lost 3 bases, J lost 5 bases, and 5 bases stayed unmatched. This CDR3 has 14 residues.

The V call is TRBV9, the J call TRBJ2-2, with 8 nucleotides matching TRBD2. The trim removed 2 bases at V and 0 bases at J, leaving 9 bases unmatched. Germline lookup yields CDR1 SGDLS and CDR2 YYNGEE. This CDR3 is 18 amino acids long. CDR3 region: CASSVGSGRGANTGELFF. The CDR3 DNA sequence: TGTGCCAGCAGCGTCGGCAGTGGGCGGGGGGCGAACACCGGGGAGCTGTTTTTT. The full variable domain, its missing parts supplied by reference TRBV9 and TRBJ2-2, is DSGVTQTPKHLITATGQRVTLRCSPRSGDLSVYWYQQSLDQGLQFLIQYYNGEERAKGNILERFSAQQFPDLHSELNLSSLELGDSALYFCASSVGSGRGANTGELFFGEGSRLTVL.

The genes are TRBV18 and TRBJ1-3; D is ambiguous. The CDR3 totals 17 residues. Germline CDR1 KGHSH, CDR2 LQKENI. V lost 2 bases, J lost 0 bases, and 14 bases lay in between. In DNA, the CDR3 is TGTGCCAGCTCACCATATCCCGGAGACCTCTCTGGAAACACCATATATTTT. Protein: CASSPYPGDLSGNTIYF.

The count of this clone is one. Distinct nucleotide sequences in the sample also encode this CDR3. This sequence joins TRBV29-1 and TRBJ1-2; D is undetermined. Germline loops: CDR1 SQVTM, CDR2 ANQGSEA. The V end lost 4 bases, the J end lost 2 bases, and 5 bases lay between the germline ends. This CDR3 is built from 11 residues. The CDR3 region is CSVGGNYGYTF. In nucleotides, the CDR3 is TGCAGCGTTGGCGGGAACTATGGCTACACCTTC.

The V call is TRBV4-3, the J call TRBJ2-5; D gene unclear. The germline V gene encodes CDR1 LGHNA and CDR2 YSLEER. There are 13 residues in the CDR3. The V and J ends lost 1 base and 3 bases respectively, with 6 bases between them. CDR3 nucleotide sequence: TGCGCCAGCAGCCAAGTAGCAGAAGAGACCCAGTACTTC. It encodes CASSQVAEETQYF.

The gene calls are TRBV9 and TRBJ2-1, with 13 bases aligning to TRBD2. CDR3 size: 17 residues. V lost 3 bases, J lost 13 bases, and 16 bases stayed unmatched. Germline lookup yields CDR1 SGDLS and CDR2 YYNGEE. Here the CDR3 DNA reads TGTGCCAGCAGCGGTGAGGATGGCGGACTAGCGGGGGACGTACAGTTCTTC. Its translation: CASSGEDGGLAGDVQFF.